The present T cell receptor beta chain was sequenced within a study of T cell responses to AZD1222 COVID-19 vaccine. About the research overall: Pooling was applied to second doses at about 4 or about 12 weeks.

A remark on this clone: Antigen specificity is unknown.

General study points: Compared with day 0, the breadth and depth of the Spike-specific TCR repertoire rose significantly after two doses of AZD1222.

Method: immunoSEQ multiplex PCR; TCRdb's copy keeps in-frame clones and lacks some. The table lists 140,000 or so clones, almost 90% of them singletons. Trimming cost V 5 bases and J 1 base; bases outside gene matches: 9. Per germline, CDR1 MDHEN and CDR2 SYDVKM. This CDR3 spans 16 amino acids. The chain links TRBV28 to TRBJ1-1; 8 positions match TRBD1. The sequencing used peripheral blood, collected on day 0 of AZD1222 vaccination. The receptor's source is an adult in good health. The CDR3 here is CASSRYPGQANTEAFF. For the CDR3, the DNA is TGTGCCAGCAGTAGATACCCGGGACAGGCGAACACTGAAGCTTTCTTT.